This T cell receptor (beta chain) comes out of a study of cytomegalovirus exposure and HLA in healthy donors. Only one count was recorded for this clone. A multiplex PCR was run with 60 Vbeta primers and 13 Jbeta primers. TCRdb's copy holds only in-frame clones and misses some; the assay was immunoSEQ multiplex PCR. The top ten clones hold less than 0.4% of a sample with about 160,000 clones, approximately 84% of them seen once. Germline V CDR1 and CDR2: MNHEY, SVGAGI. V was pared by 2 bases and J by 8 bases, with 4 bases of the junction left unmatched. This CDR3 has 13 amino acids. The chain couples TRBV6-5 to TRBJ1-2; the match to TRBD1 covers 8 bases. This TCR was recovered from a boy between 2 and 10 years old in good health and CMV-seronegative. Material for sequencing was PBMCs. CDR3 sequence: CASSYPDRVGYTF. In nucleotides, the CDR3 is TGTGCCAGCAGTTACCCGGACAGGGTCGGCTACACCTTC.